What follows are 8 T cell receptor beta chains derived from one specimen sequenced in a study of cytomegalovirus exposure and HLA in healthy donors. In the PCR, 60 Vbeta and 13 Jbeta primers were used. Using immunoSEQ multiplex PCR, the repertoire was profiled, and TCRdb retains in-frame clones only, with some absent. The sample lists roughly 71,000 clones, approximately 80% seen once, with 3% in the top ten. The sample comprised PBMCs. Receptors were obtained from a girl under 18 in good health and CMV-seropositive.

This clone was seen only once. CDR3 residues: CASSPSPGQGRAFF. The CDR3 DNA reads as TGTGCCAGCAGCCCGAGTCCGGGACAGGGTAGAGCTTTCTTT. The gene calls are TRBV11-2 and TRBJ1-1; 9 bases match TRBD1. The CDR3 extends over 14 amino acids. CDR1 and CDR2 (germline): SGHAT, FQNNGV. V dropped 5 bases and J dropped 10; count of bases not matched to a gene: 11.

This clone was counted once. V usage is TRBV4-1 and J usage is TRBJ2-3; D may be TRBD2 (6 bases). This CDR3 has 17 amino acids. In germline, CDR1 is MGHRA, CDR2 YSYEKL. V dropped 1 base and J dropped 0 bases, with 14 bases sitting between them. CDR3 amino acids: CASSQGEVRASTDTQYF. CDR3 coding DNA: TGCGCCAGCAGCCAAGGGGAGGTGAGAGCGAGCACAGATACGCAGTATTTT.

The chain carries TRBV4-1 and TRBJ2-1, with 10 bases identical to TRBD2. The ends lost 3 bases at V and 10 bases at J; junction bases unmatched: 9. Germline V gene sequence: CDR1 MGHRA, CDR2 YSYEKL. This CDR3 is 15 amino acids long. In DNA form, the CDR3 reads TGCGCCAGCAGCCAGCCGGGACTAGCGAGGGGAGAGCAGTTCTTC. Its protein is CASSQPGLARGEQFF.

V is TRBV4-1 and J is TRBJ2-1; D may be TRBD2 (6 bases). The CDR3 is 16 amino acids. V was clipped by 1 base and J by 10 bases, with 20 bases between them. CDR1 is MGHRA, CDR2 YSYEKL, per germline. The CDR3 loop is CASSQVGTGGTGEQFF. The CDR3 region has the DNA TGCGCCAGCAGCCAAGTCGGGACTGGGGGGACGGGGGAGCAGTTCTTC.

The chain links TRBV29-1 to TRBJ1-1, with D possibly being TRBD1 (5 bases). Looked up from germline, CDR1 is SQVTM and CDR2 is ANQGSEA. Trimming removed 2 bases at V and 0 bases at J, with 10 bases between. The CDR3 is made up of 14 amino acids. Here the CDR3 reads CSVERQNLNTEAFF. CDR3 nucleotide sequence: TGCAGCGTTGAACGACAGAATTTGAACACTGAAGCTTTCTTT.

This clone has a handful of counts. V usage is TRBV5-8 and J usage is TRBJ1-1; possibly TRBD1 for D (5 bases). The V gene's germline CDR1 is SGHTS and CDR2 YDEGEE. V was pared by 3 bases and J by 5 bases, with 14 bases between. CDR3 size: 14 residues. The DNA for the CDR3 is TGTGCCAGCAGCTCCGGTCCGGGGGGGACTGAAGCTTTCTTT. This gives the protein CASSSGPGGTEAFF. Full variable domain (outside the CDR3, taken from reference TRBV5-8 and TRBJ1-1): EAGVTQSPTHLIKTRGQQATLRCSPISGHTSVYWYQQALGLGLQFLLWYDEGEERNRGNFPPRFSGRQFPNYSSELNVNALELEDSALYLCASSSGPGGTEAFFGQGTRLTVV.

This clone was seen only a few times. This rearrangement joins TRBV25-1 to TRBJ1-4; D possibly corresponds to TRBD1 (5 bases). CDR1 and CDR2 from the germline V gene are MGHDK and SYGVNS. The CDR3 spans 14 residues. V lost 3 bases, J lost 8 bases, and 13 bases lay in between. The DNA for the CDR3 is TGTGCCAGCAGTGATCCGGGGGTAGAGGAAAAACTGTTTTTT. Translated, it gives CASSDPGVEEKLFF.

The chain joins TRBV28 to TRBJ1-5; D not certain. V was pared by 2 bases and J by 1 base, with 6 bases between. The germline CDR1 and CDR2 sequences are MDHEN and SYDVKM. The length of the CDR3 is 14 residues. The CDR3 nucleotides read TGTGCCAGCAGTTTAACGGTCAGCAATCAGCCCCAGCATTTT. This sequence encodes CASSLTVSNQPQHF.